Listed below are T cell receptor beta chains from one sample, sequenced in a study of blood T cell repertoires in COVID-19. Clones were read by immunoSEQ multiplex PCR, and TCRdb kept only the in-frame ones, dropping some. The repertoire holds 150,000 to 200,000 clones, with around 82% as singletons. Specimen: peripheral blood. These receptors were collected from a man between 60 and 75 years old with active or convalescent COVID-19. The CDR3 runs from the conserved cysteine through the conserved F or W. A D gene is named only where the DNA matches it firmly. Size values are once, few and many counts, or a class for expanded clones, and some rows have none.

DNA	CDR3	V	J	size	D
TGTGCCAGCAGTGTGGCCAGGGGATCTGTGGACACTGAAGCTTTCTTT	CASSVARGSVDTEAFF	TRBV2	TRBJ1-1	NA	NA
TGTGCCAGCAGCACCCGGGGGGGCAGCACAGATACGCAGTATTTT	CASSTRGGSTDTQYF	TRBV9	TRBJ2-3	NA	TRBD2
TGTGCCAGCAGTCCGGGACAGAATAATTCACCCCTCCACTTT	CASSPGQNNSPLHF	TRBV2	TRBJ1-6	NA	TRBD1
TGTGCCAGCAGTGTGACAGGGTTAGGGCAGCCCCAGCATTTT	CASSVTGLGQPQHF	TRBV25-1	TRBJ1-5	few	TRBD1
TGTGCCAGCAGCGCCCAGGGGGCGCTCTCAACTGAAGCTTTCTTT	CASSAQGALSTEAFF	TRBV9	TRBJ1-1	NA	TRBD1
TGCGCCAGCAGGGAGGCAGAGGATCAGCCCCAGCATTTT	CASREAEDQPQHF	TRBV5-1	TRBJ1-5	NA	NA
TGTGCCAGCAGCTTAATCCAGACCGGGGAGCTGTTTTTT	CASSLIQTGELFF	TRBV11-3	TRBJ2-2	NA	NA
TGCAGCCTCGCCGGCGGGAGGGCCTCCGTAGGTGAGCAGTTCTTC	CSLAGGRASVGEQFF	TRBV29-1	TRBJ2-1	NA	TRBD2
TGTGCCAGCAGTCTAGCGGGGGGGCCTTGGGAGCAGTTCTTC	CASSLAGGPWEQFF	TRBV2	TRBJ2-1	NA	TRBD2
TGTGCCAGTAGTATACTTAGCGGGGAGCTGTTTTTT	CASSILSGELFF	TRBV19	TRBJ2-2	NA	NA
TGTGCCAGCAGAGGACAGGCCTCCTATGGCTACACCTTC	CASRGQASYGYTF	TRBV27	TRBJ1-2	NA	TRBD1
TGCGCCAGCAGTAGTCTCGGACACATGAACACTGAAGCTTTCTTT	CASSSLGHMNTEAFF	TRBV5-1	TRBJ1-1	NA	NA
TGTGCCAGCTCACCACTACCGCTAGGGGGCTATTCCGCTGAAGCTTTCTTT	CASSPLPLGGYSAEAFF	TRBV18	TRBJ1-1	NA	TRBD1
TGTGCCAGTAGGTCGGGACAGGGATCGTCCGGGGAGCTGTTTTTT	CASRSGQGSSGELFF	TRBV19	TRBJ2-2	NA	TRBD1
TGTGCCAGAGGGGACAGGGCGGAGCGGAATGAGCAGTTCTTC	CARGDRAERNEQFF	TRBV5-3	TRBJ2-1	few	TRBD1
TGTGCCAGCAGTTTATCGGGGAACGAGCAGTACTTC	CASSLSGNEQYF	TRBV28	TRBJ2-7	NA	NA
TGTGCCAGCAGCCGGACATTTGGCTACACCTTC	CASSRTFGYTF	TRBV12-3/TRBV12-4	TRBJ1-2	NA	NA
TGTGCCAGCAGCTTGGGGGACGGGGGGCCTCAGCCCCAGCATTTT	CASSLGDGGPQPQHF	TRBV5-6	TRBJ1-5	NA	NA
TGTGCCAGCAGCGCCCCACAGGGGACCGCCATGATTTACAATGAGCAGTTCTTC	CASSAPQGTAMIYNEQFF	TRBV9	TRBJ2-1	NA	TRBD1
TGTGCCAGCAGCGTAAGCCCAGCGGAATACTACGAGCAGTACTTC	CASSVSPAEYYEQYF	TRBV9	TRBJ2-7	NA	NA
TGTGCCAGCAGTGAATCCCGGGACTTGGCTTTCTTT	CASSESRDLAFF	TRBV6-1	TRBJ1-1	NA	NA
TGTGCCAGCAGCTTGGACATGATGGGTAACGCGGGGGGCTACACCTTC	CASSLDMMGNAGGYTF	TRBV5-6	TRBJ1-2	NA	NA
TGTGCCAGCAGCAAAGAGAGCTATGGCTACACCTTC	CASSKESYGYTF	TRBV12-3/TRBV12-4	TRBJ1-2	NA	NA
TGCGCCAGCAGCCAAGAACGAGGCAATCAGCCCCAGCATTTT	CASSQERGNQPQHF	TRBV4-1	TRBJ1-5	once	NA
TGTGCCAGCAGTTACTCGACCGGGGGTTCCTACGAGCAGTACTTC	CASSYSTGGSYEQYF	TRBV6-5	TRBJ2-7	few	NA
TGTGCCAGCAGTGATGGGGACAGGGCTTGGTCTGGGGCCAACGTCCTGACTTTC	CASSDGDRAWSGANVLTF	TRBV2	TRBJ2-6	once	TRBD1
TGTGCCAGCAGCCAACGCCCGGGCTACGAGCAGTACTTC	CASSQRPGYEQYF	TRBV3-1/TRBV3-2	TRBJ2-7	NA	NA
TGTGCCAGCAGCTCCCGGAGCCTGAGCACAGATACGCAGTATTTT	CASSSRSLSTDTQYF	TRBV5-4	TRBJ2-3	NA	NA
TGCGCCAGCAGCTTCACAGGGGGGGCCGGCTACACCTTC	CASSFTGGAGYTF	TRBV5-1	TRBJ1-2	NA	TRBD1
TGTGCCAGCAGCCCCCACGGGACAGATAATTCACCCCTCCACTTT	CASSPHGTDNSPLHF	TRBV9	TRBJ1-6	NA	TRBD1
TGTGCCAGCAGCTCGCTACAGGGGGCGCGTGAAAAACTGTTTTTT	CASSSLQGAREKLFF	TRBV11-2	TRBJ1-4	NA	TRBD1
TGTGCCAGCAGCACCGGACTAGCGGGAGGCCACGAGCAGTACTTC	CASSTGLAGGHEQYF	TRBV5-6	TRBJ2-7	NA	TRBD2
TGTGCCAGCAGGACTAGCGGGGGGGGAGAGACCCAGTACTTC	CASRTSGGGETQYF	TRBV6-6	TRBJ2-5	NA	TRBD2
TGTGCCAGCTCACCACCCGGGGCAGGGGGCATCCAGCCCCAGCATTTT	CASSPPGAGGIQPQHF	TRBV18	TRBJ1-5	NA	TRBD1
TGTGCCAGCAGTTACTCGGCAGGACTAGGTGGCTACACCTTC	CASSYSAGLGGYTF	TRBV6-5	TRBJ1-2	NA	NA
TGTGCCAGCAGTGGAGGACGGGCGCCGGACGAGCAGTACTTC	CASSGGRAPDEQYF	TRBV6-6	TRBJ2-7	NA	NA
TGTGCCAGCAGCTTGAGACAGTTCTCTGAAGCTTTCTTT	CASSLRQFSEAFF	TRBV5-6	TRBJ1-1	NA	NA
TGCAGCGTGGTGGGACTCCTCACCGAGCAGTACTTC	CSVVGLLTEQYF	TRBV29-1	TRBJ2-7	NA	NA
TGTGCCAGTAGTAGAGACAGCTATGGCTACACCTTC	CASSRDSYGYTF	TRBV19	TRBJ1-2	once	NA
TGTGCCAGCAGGGACCAGGGAGAGACCCAGTACTTC	CASRDQGETQYF	TRBV28	TRBJ2-5	NA	NA
TGTGCCAGCAGCCAAGGACTCGGTATGATAGCTTTCTTT	CASSQGLGMIAFF	TRBV14	TRBJ1-1	NA	NA
TGTGCCAGCAGTGAGAGACAGGGATCCTACGAGCAGTACTTC	CASSERQGSYEQYF	TRBV2	TRBJ2-7	NA	TRBD1
TGTGCCAGCAGCACAGCAATCGGCACTAATGAAAAACTGTTTTTT	CASSTAIGTNEKLFF	TRBV2	TRBJ1-4	NA	NA
TGCGCCAGCAGCCGCGGACAGGGGGTGAACACCGGGGAGCTGTTTTTT	CASSRGQGVNTGELFF	TRBV4-1	TRBJ2-2	NA	TRBD1
TGCGCCAGCAGCCACGGCGGTCCAAACACCGGGGAGCTGTTTTTT	CASSHGGPNTGELFF	TRBV4-1	TRBJ2-2	once	NA
TGTGCCAGCAGTGAGACAGGGTCCACCGGGGAGCTGTTTTTT	CASSETGSTGELFF	TRBV6-4	TRBJ2-2	NA	TRBD1
TGTGCCATCAGCAAAACCGGGACAGGGTATGAGCAGTTCTTC	CAISKTGTGYEQFF	TRBV10-3	TRBJ2-1	NA	TRBD1
TGCGCCAGCAGTGTTAAACTTCGACTCCTCTACTATGGCTACACCTTC	CASSVKLRLLYYGYTF	TRBV10-1	TRBJ1-2	NA	NA
TGTGCCGGGACAGGGGGCAACCTCTATGGCTACACCTTC	CAGTGGNLYGYTF	TRBV2	TRBJ1-2	NA	TRBD1
TGTGCCAGCAGTCTAGGGAGAAATTCACCCCTCCACTTT	CASSLGRNSPLHF	TRBV12-3/TRBV12-4	TRBJ1-6	NA	NA
TGTGCCAGCAGTGAGCAGGACCGGGGAAACTTTTCACCCCTCCACTTT	CASSEQDRGNFSPLHF	TRBV6-1	TRBJ1-6	NA	NA
TGTGCCAGCAGCCGGACTTTGGGATCACCCCTCCACTTT	CASSRTLGSPLHF	TRBV11-3	TRBJ1-6	NA	NA
TGTGCCAGCAGTAACAGGCCGGATGAGCAGTTCTTC	CASSNRPDEQFF	TRBV7-2	TRBJ2-1	NA	NA